Listed here are 21 T cell receptor beta chains from one sample, sequenced in a study of cytomegalovirus exposure and HLA in healthy donors (dated by TCRdb to about 2017). The library was prepared using the immunoSEQ multiplex PCR assay. The immuneACCESS repertoire file appears here via TCRdb, limited to in-frame rearrangements. These files lack a portion of the clones; in checked studies, under half of the deficit traces to unresolved V genes, and the cause of the others is not known. The sample has a few hundred thousand clones on record, 80% to 90% of them singletons. About 0.8% of the sample is held by the ten biggest clonotypes. Sequenced input: PBMCs. Source of these receptors: a woman between 18 and 29 years old in good health and CMV-seronegative.

The rearrangement joins TRBV28 to TRBJ2-1; tentatively, D is TRBD2 (6 bases). With 8 bases removed from V and 1 base from J, the gap between germline ends came to 9 bases. CDR1 and CDR2 from the germline V gene are MDHEN and SYDVKM. This CDR3 has 13 amino acids. CDR3 DNA sequence: TGTGCCAGCCTGGGGGGATCCTACAATGAGCAGTTCTTC. Translating gives CASLGGSYNEQFF.

The gene calls are TRBV2 and TRBJ2-5; 15 bases agree with TRBD2. The ends lost 5 bases at V and 4 bases at J; junction bases unmatched: 5. Per germline, CDR1 SNHLY and CDR2 FYNNEI. This CDR3 is 16 amino acids long. CDR3 bases: TGTGCCAGCAGTCCGGGACTAGCGGGAGGAGTAGAGACCCAGTACTTC. Residues: CASSPGLAGGVETQYF.

J is TRBJ1-1 and V is TRBV11-2; a weak D match, TRBD1 (5 bases). The V gene's germline CDR1 is SGHAT and CDR2 FQNNGV. Trimming cost V 5 bases and J 8 bases, with 15 bases left between them. The CDR3 sequence is 13 residues long. The CDR3 reads CASSQWGGEEAFF. The CDR3 DNA reads TGTGCCAGCAGCCAATGGGGCGGGGAAGAAGCTTTCTTT.

V is TRBV7-3 and J is TRBJ1-1; D call uncertain. The V and J ends lost 1 base and 1 base respectively, with 10 bases between them. The CDR3 consists of 15 residues. The germline V gene has CDR1 SGHTA and CDR2 FQGTGA. The CDR3 DNA reads TGTGCCAGCAGCTTAAGCGGGTTTGGGAACACTGAAGCTTTCTTT. Amino acids: CASSLSGFGNTEAFF.

The V and J genes are TRBV18 and TRBJ2-1; no firm D call. The length of the CDR3 is 14 residues. V was pared by 5 bases and J by 5 bases, with 13 bases between. Germline loops: CDR1 KGHSH, CDR2 LQKENI. Here the CDR3 reads CASSFESRNNEQFF. The CDR3 coding sequence is TGTGCCAGCTCATTCGAGTCTCGAAACAATGAGCAGTTCTTC.

The rearrangement links TRBV27 to TRBJ1-2; TRBD1 agrees at 11 bases. Per germline, CDR1 MNHEY and CDR2 SMNVEV (reference sequence). The J segment lost 4 bases and the V segment lost 5 bases, leaving 6 bases of the junction unmatched. The CDR3 has 15 residues. CDR3 sequence reads: CASSIRDRGTYGYTF. The CDR3 region has the DNA TGTGCCAGCAGTATCCGGGACAGGGGGACCTATGGCTACACCTTC.

This clone has only one observation. The CDR3 sequence: CASSPQLVIQYF. CDR3 nucleotides: TGTGCCAGCAGCCCTCAATTAGTCATCCAGTACTTC. The chain couples TRBV11-2 to TRBJ2-5; D gene ambiguous. The V end lost 5 bases, the J end lost 10 bases, and 14 bases lay between the germline ends. This CDR3 contains 12 residues. CDR1 and CDR2 from the germline V gene are SGHAT and FQNNGV. Drawing the rest from reference TRBV11-2 and TRBJ2-5, the complete variable domain is EAGVAQSPRYKIIEKRQSVAFWCNPISGHATLYWYQQILGQGPKLLIQFQNNGVVDDSQLPKDRFSAERLKGVDSTLKIQPAKLEDSAVYLCASSPQLVIQYFGPGTRLLVL.

CDR3 amino acids: CASLQDPDSYYEQYF. CDR3 coding DNA: TGTGCCAGCCTCCAGGACCCCGACAGTTACTACGAGCAGTACTTC. This chain joins TRBV25-1 and TRBJ2-7, with TRBD1 as a possible D gene (5 bases). CDR3 length equals 15 residues. Trimming removed 8 bases from V and 3 bases from J, with 20 bases in between. Germline V gives CDR1 MGHDK, CDR2 SYGVNS.

The J gene is TRBJ1-5, the V gene TRBV2, with D maybe TRBD1 (5 bases). Per the germline V gene, CDR1 is SNHLY and CDR2 is FYNNEI. Trimming stripped 1 base from V and 3 bases from J, with 16 bases between. The CDR3 contains 17 residues. The DNA of the CDR3 is TGTGCCAGCAGTGAAGAAGTAGGGCAGGGATCCAATCAGCCCCAGCATTTT. Its translation is CASSEEVGQGSNQPQHF.

This clone has only one observation. This chain joins TRBV5-1 and TRBJ2-6; 9 nucleotides match TRBD2. This CDR3 contains 17 residues. V lost 1 base, J lost 0 bases, and 2 bases stayed unmatched. Germline CDR1 reads SGHRS; CDR2 reads YFSETQ. The CDR3 protein is CASSLLAGSSGANVLTF. Written as DNA, the CDR3 is TGCGCCAGCAGCTTGCTAGCGGGATCCTCTGGGGCCAACGTCCTGACTTTC.

In its sample, this clone was seen once. This chain connects TRBV6-4 to TRBJ2-3; 7 positions match TRBD1. Looked up from germline, CDR1 is MRHNA and CDR2 is SNTAGT. The CDR3 totals 14 residues. J lost 1 base, V lost 4 bases, and 2 bases had no gene match. The CDR3, as DNA: TGTGCCAGCAGTGCCGGGACAGGCACAGATACGCAGTATTTT. Encoded protein: CASSAGTGTDTQYF.

This chain uses TRBV28 with TRBJ1-1; D not resolved. Germline lookup yields CDR1 MDHEN and CDR2 SYDVKM. The CDR3 runs 14 residues. V was trimmed by 3 bases and J by 4 bases, leaving 12 bases between them. The CDR3 loop reads CASSLVQVSTEAFF. CDR3 DNA sequence: TGTGCCAGCAGTTTGGTTCAGGTGAGCACTGAAGCTTTCTTT.

This clone was counted between two and nine times. CDR3 coding DNA: TGTGCCTGGAGTCTTAACACTGAAGCTTTCTTT. This gives the protein CAWSLNTEAFF. The gene calls are TRBV30 and TRBJ1-1, with unresolved D. The CDR3 is 11 residues long. The germline V and J ends were trimmed by 2 bases and 2 bases, with 3 bases remaining between them. Germline loops: CDR1 GTSNPN, CDR2 SVGIG (reference sequence).

The J gene is TRBJ2-5, the V gene TRBV14; D is unresolved. In germline, CDR1 is SGHDN, CDR2 FVKESK. V was cut by 0 bases and J by 5 bases, with 10 bases left in between. The CDR3 covers 14 residues. CDR3 DNA sequence: TGTGCCAGCAGCCAAGATTTCCTTCTGGAGACCCAGTACTTC. It codes for CASSQDFLLETQYF.

V and J are TRBV30 and TRBJ2-7, with a tentative D call TRBD2 (5 bases). Germline V gives CDR1 GTSNPN, CDR2 SVGIG (reference sequence). The CDR3 sequence is 12 residues long. The V and J ends lost 5 bases and 2 bases respectively, with 10 bases between them. In nucleotides, the CDR3 is TGTGCCTGGGGAAGAGGGACCTACGAGCAGTACTTC. Amino acids: CAWGRGTYEQYF.

The chain has TRBV6-4 and TRBJ2-1; weak D call: TRBD2 (6 bases). V lost 3 bases, J lost 1 base, and 13 bases lay in between. CDR1 is MRHNA, CDR2 SNTAGT, per germline. The CDR3 covers 16 residues. The CDR3 coding sequence is TGTGCCAGCAGTGAGGGTGGAGGGATATCCTACAATGAGCAGTTCTTC. Translation: CASSEGGGISYNEQFF.

The chain has TRBV6-5 and TRBJ1-4; D is unclear. The V end was cut by 7 bases, the J end by 1 base, with 10 bases between. In germline, CDR1 is MNHEY, CDR2 SVGAGI. The CDR3 contains 14 residues. The CDR3 reads CASTLLGTNEKLFF. CDR3 coding DNA: TGTGCCAGCACCTTACTAGGAACTAATGAAAAACTGTTTTTT.

This chain joins TRBV5-1 and TRBJ2-5, with 7 bases matching TRBD2. Trimming cost V 2 bases and J 4 bases; bases outside gene matches: 8. The germline CDR1 and CDR2 sequences are SGHRS and YFSETQ. CDR3 length: 15 residues. CDR3 region: CASSFSGTNGETQYF. CDR3 nucleotides: TGCGCCAGCAGCTTTTCCGGGACTAACGGAGAGACCCAGTACTTC.

The rearrangement links TRBV4-1 to TRBJ1-1; TRBD1 matches at 8 bases. Germline V gives CDR1 MGHRA, CDR2 YSYEKL. This CDR3 spans 14 amino acids. Losses at the gene ends were 5 bases for V and 2 bases for J; bases not matched to a gene: 4. CDR3: CASSWTGRNTEAFF. CDR3 coding DNA: TGCGCCAGCAGCTGGACAGGGAGAAACACTGAAGCTTTCTTT.

V is TRBV5-4 and J is TRBJ2-3; a possible D gene is TRBD1 (7 bases). Trimming pared 4 bases from V and 3 bases from J, leaving 21 bases between. The germline gives CDR1 SGHNT, CDR2 YYREEE (reference sequence). CDR3 size: 17 residues. The CDR3 DNA follows: TGTGCCAGCAGCCCCCCAGGGGGAGGAGGGCTAACAGATACGCAGTATTTT. Protein: CASSPPGGGGLTDTQYF.

The gene calls are TRBV7-6 and TRBJ2-5; no reliable D call. There are 14 residues in the CDR3. Per germline, CDR1 SGHVS and CDR2 FNYEAQ. V dropped 4 bases and J dropped 5 bases, with 14 bases sitting between them. In DNA, the CDR3 is TGTGCCAGCAGCTCAATGACTGCCCTGGAGACCCAGTACTTC. Protein product: CASSSMTALETQYF.